This T cell receptor (beta chain) comes out of a study of post-analysis software for immune sequencing data. Study in general: Relapsing-remitting, secondary progressive and progressive-relapsing multiple sclerosis courses were included.

Points from the study as a whole: Compared with controls, patients showed significantly lower normalized Chao1 diversity. TRBV segments more frequent in patients than in controls numbered a few and included TRBV5-6, TRBV5-1 and TRBV20-1.

Sequencing libraries made from TCR beta cDNA carried unique molecular identifiers. It was from about 1 to 10 million T cells that approximately 500,000 cDNA molecules came. Each CDR3 protein gets one entry after TCRdb re-called the PCR reads with MiXCR. The sample holds hundreds of thousands of distinct CDR3 sequences; roughly 50% are singletons and the top ten take over 4%. The CDR3 totals 15 residues. V dropped 5 bases and J dropped 0 bases, with 14 bases sitting between them. Germline CDR1 is MDHEN and CDR2 is SYDVKM. This clonotype has a handful of counts. Its antigen is still unknown. Sequencing was done on a sample of blood. This sequence was found in a girl aged 5-17 years with multiple sclerosis. This chain uses TRBV28 with TRBJ2-7; no firm D call. CDR3 sequence (DNA): TGTGCCAGCAGTAGGACGGTCCTGAGCTCCTACGAGCAGTACTTC. Protein sequence: CASSRTVLSSYEQYF. The full variable domain, in which reference TRBV28 and TRBJ2-7 provide the parts outside the CDR3, is DVKVTQSSRYLVKRTGEKVFLECVQDMDHENMFWYRQDPGLGLRLIYFSYDVKMKEKGDIPEGYSVSREKKERFSLILESASTNQTSMYLCASSRTVLSSYEQYFGPGTRLTVT.